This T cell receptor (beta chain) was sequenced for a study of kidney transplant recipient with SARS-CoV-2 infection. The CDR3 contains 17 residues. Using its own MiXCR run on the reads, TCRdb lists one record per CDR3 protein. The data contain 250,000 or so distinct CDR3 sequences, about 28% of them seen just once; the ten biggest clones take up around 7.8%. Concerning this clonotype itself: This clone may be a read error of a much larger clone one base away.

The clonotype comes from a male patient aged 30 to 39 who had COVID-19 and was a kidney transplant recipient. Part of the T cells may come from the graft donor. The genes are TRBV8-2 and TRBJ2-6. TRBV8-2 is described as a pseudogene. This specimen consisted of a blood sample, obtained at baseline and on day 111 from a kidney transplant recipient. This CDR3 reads CGSATRITRSRANVLTF. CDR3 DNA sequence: TGTGGCAGTGCCACGAGGATAACACGAAGTCGGGCCAACGTCCTGACTTTC.